This TCR beta chain was documented in a study of T cell changes during pregnancy in multiple sclerosis (dated by TCRdb to the late 2010s). In terms of the full investigation: In women with multiple sclerosis, the researchers looked at how the T cell repertoire shifted as pregnancy progressed.

Reading the germline V gene gives CDR1 MRHNA and CDR2 SNTAGT. The CDR3 goes from the cysteine to the phenylalanine over 15 residues. Only the CDR3 region is kept as DNA, spanning 45 bases read in frame from base 1. At the junction V is shortened by 3 bases and J by 1 base; bases outside the gene matches: 2. Receptors were amplified or captured by the immunoSEQ multiplex PCR assay. What TCRdb holds here is the immuneACCESS table cut down to in-frame rearrangements. Part of the clones is not present; checked against another copy, under half of the missing clones reflect an unresolved V gene, and the others are unexplained. Recorded for this sample are fewer than 20,000 clones; 85% of them occurred a single time. The top ten clones comprise 8.5% to 10% of the sample. This clone was counted between two and nine times. What antigen it recognizes has not been identified. Base qualities are not at hand, and no much larger clone is one base apart.

The V and J genes are TRBV6-4 and TRBJ2-5; TRBD2 agrees with 10 junctional bases. Sequencing was performed on CD8+ T cells from peripheral blood mononuclear cells, taken after pregnancy. The clonotype originates from a female donor with multiple sclerosis, enrolled in a pregnancy study. In nucleotide form, the sequence is TGTGCCAGCAGTGAGGTAGCGGGGGGCCAAGAGACCCAGTACTTC. The encoded protein is CASSEVAGGQETQYF.